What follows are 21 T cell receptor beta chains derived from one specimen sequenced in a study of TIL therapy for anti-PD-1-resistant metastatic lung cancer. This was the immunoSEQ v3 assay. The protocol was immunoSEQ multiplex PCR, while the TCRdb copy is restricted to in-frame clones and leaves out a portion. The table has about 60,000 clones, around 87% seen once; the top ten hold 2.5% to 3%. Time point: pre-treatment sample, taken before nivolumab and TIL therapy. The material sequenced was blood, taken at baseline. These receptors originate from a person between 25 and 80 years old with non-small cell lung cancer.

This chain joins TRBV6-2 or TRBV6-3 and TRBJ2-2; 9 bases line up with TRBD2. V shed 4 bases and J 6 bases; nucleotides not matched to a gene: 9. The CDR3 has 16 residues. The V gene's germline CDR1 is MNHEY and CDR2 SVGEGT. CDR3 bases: TGTGCCAGCAGTTTCTCTAGCGGGGTTCTTTCCGGGGAGCTGTTTTTT. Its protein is CASSFSSGVLSGELFF.

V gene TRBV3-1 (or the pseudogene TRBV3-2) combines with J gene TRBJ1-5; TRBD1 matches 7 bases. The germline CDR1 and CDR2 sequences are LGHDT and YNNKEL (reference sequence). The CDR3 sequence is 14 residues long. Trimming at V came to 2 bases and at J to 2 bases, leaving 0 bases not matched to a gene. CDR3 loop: CASSQTGGNQPQHF. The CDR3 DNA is TGTGCCAGCAGCCAAACAGGGGGCAATCAGCCCCAGCATTTT.

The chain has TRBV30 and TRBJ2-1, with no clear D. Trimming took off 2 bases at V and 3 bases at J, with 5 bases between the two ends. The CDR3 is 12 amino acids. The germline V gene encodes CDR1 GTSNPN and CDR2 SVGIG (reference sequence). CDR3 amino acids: CAWSQVYNEQFF. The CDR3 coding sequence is TGTGCCTGGAGTCAAGTCTACAATGAGCAGTTCTTC. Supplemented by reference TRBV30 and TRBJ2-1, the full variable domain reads SQTIHQWPATLVQPVGSPLSLECTVEGTSNPNLYWYRQAAGRGLQLLFYSVGIGQISSEVPQNLSASRPQDRQFILSSKKLLLSDSGFYLCAWSQVYNEQFFGPGTRLTVL.

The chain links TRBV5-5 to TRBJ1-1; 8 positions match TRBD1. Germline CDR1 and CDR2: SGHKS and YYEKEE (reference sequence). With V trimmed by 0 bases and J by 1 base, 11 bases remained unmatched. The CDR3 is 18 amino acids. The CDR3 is CASSLAAGSGTGNTEAFF. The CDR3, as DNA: TGTGCCAGCAGCTTGGCTGCGGGTTCCGGGACAGGGAACACTGAAGCTTTCTTT.

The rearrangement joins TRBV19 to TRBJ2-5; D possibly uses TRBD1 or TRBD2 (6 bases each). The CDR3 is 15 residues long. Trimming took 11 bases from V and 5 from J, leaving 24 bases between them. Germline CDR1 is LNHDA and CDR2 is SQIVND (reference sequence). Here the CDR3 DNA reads TGTGCCGCCGGAGGCGGGACAACCCTTACTGAGACCCAGTACTTC. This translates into CAAGGGTTLTETQYF. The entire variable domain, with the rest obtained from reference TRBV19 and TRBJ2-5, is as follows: DGGITQSPKYLFRKEGQNVTLSCEQNLNHDAMYWYRQDPGQGLRLIYYSQIVNDFQKGDIAEGYSVSREKKESFPLTVTSAQKNPTAFYLCAAGGGTTLTETQYFGPGTRLLVL.

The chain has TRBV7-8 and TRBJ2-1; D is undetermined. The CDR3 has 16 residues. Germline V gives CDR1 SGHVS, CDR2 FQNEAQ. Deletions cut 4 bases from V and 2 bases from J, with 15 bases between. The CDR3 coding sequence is TGTGCCAGCAGCTGGGGAAGGAGCGCCACCTACAATGAGCAGTTCTTC. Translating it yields CASSWGRSATYNEQFF.

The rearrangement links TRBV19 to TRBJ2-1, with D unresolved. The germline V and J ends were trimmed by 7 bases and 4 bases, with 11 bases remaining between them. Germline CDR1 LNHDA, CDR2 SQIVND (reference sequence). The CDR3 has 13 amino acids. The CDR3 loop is CASTRTTYNEQFF. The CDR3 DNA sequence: TGTGCCAGTACCCGGACGACATACAATGAGCAGTTCTTC.

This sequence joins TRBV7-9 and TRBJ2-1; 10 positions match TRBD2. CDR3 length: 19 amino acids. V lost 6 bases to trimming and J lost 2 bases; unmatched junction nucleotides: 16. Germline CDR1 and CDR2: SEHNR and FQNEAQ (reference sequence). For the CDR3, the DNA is TGTGCCAGCAGAGGTGGGTGGGCTAGCGGGAGAGTGGCCTACAATGAGCAGTTCTTC. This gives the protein CASRGGWASGRVAYNEQFF. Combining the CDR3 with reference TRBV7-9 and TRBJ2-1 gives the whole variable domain DTGVSQNPRHKITKRGQNVTFRCDPISEHNRLYWYRQTLGQGPEFLTYFQNEAQLEKSRLLSDRFSAERPKGSFSTLEIQRTEQGDSAMYLCASRGGWASGRVAYNEQFFGPGTRLTVL.

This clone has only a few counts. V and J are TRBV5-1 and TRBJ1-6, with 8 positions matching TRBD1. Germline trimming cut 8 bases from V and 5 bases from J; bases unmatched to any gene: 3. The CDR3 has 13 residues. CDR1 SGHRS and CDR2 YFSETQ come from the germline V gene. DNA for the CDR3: TGCGCCAGTGGACAGGGTGATAATTCACCCCTCCACTTT. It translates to CASGQGDNSPLHF.

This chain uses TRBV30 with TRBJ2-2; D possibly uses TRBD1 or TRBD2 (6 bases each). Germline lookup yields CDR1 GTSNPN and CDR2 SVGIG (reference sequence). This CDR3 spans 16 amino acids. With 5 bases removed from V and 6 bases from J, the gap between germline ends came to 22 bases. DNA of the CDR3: TGTGCCTGGGGGGGAGGACAGAGGATAAACCCCGGGGAGCTGTTTTTT. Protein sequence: CAWGGGQRINPGELFF.

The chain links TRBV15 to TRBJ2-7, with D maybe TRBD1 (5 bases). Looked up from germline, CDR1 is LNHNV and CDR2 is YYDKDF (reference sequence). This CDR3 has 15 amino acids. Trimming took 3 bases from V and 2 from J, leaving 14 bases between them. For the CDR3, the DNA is TGTGCCACCAGCAGCTCCAAGCAGGGAACCTACGAGCAGTACTTC. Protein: CATSSSKQGTYEQYF.

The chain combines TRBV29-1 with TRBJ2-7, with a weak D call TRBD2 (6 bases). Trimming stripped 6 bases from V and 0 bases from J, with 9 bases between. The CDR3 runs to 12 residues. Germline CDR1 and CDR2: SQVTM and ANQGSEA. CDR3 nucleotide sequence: TGCAGCGTGCGGGGAATCTCCTACGAGCAGTACTTC. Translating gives CSVRGISYEQYF.

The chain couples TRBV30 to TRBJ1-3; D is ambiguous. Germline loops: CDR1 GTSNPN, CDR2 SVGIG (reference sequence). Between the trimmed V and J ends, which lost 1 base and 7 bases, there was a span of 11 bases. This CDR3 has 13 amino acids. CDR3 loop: CAWSEGITNTIYF. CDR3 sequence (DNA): TGTGCCTGGAGTGAGGGAATTACGAACACCATATATTTT.

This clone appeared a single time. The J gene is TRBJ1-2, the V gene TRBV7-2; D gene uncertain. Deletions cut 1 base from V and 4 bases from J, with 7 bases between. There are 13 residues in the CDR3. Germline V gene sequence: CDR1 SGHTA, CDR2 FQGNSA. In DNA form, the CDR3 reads TGTGCCAGCAGCTTAGAACGTAGCTATGGCTACACCTTC. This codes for CASSLERSYGYTF.

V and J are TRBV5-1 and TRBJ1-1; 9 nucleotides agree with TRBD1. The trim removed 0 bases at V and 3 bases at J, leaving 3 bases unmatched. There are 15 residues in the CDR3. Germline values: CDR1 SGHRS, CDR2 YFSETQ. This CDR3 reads CASSLEGQGDTEAFF. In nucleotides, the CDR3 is TGCGCCAGCAGCTTGGAGGGACAGGGCGACACTGAAGCTTTCTTT. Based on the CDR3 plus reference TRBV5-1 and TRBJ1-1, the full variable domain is KAGVTQTPRYLIKTRGQQVTLSCSPISGHRSVSWYQQTPGQGLQFLFEYFSETQRNKGNFPGRFSGRQFSNSRSEMNVSTLELGDSALYLCASSLEGQGDTEAFFGQGTRLTVV.

The CDR3 sequence is CASGLVQGGRTVSSYEQYF. The CDR3, as DNA: TGTGCTAGTGGTTTGGTACAAGGGGGCCGGACGGTGAGCTCCTACGAGCAGTACTTC. This chain links TRBV12-5 with TRBJ2-7; TRBD1 matches 7 bases. V lost 0 bases and J lost 0; bases outside the gene matches: 14. Germline-derived CDR1 and CDR2 are LGHNT and FRNRAP. The CDR3 covers 19 residues. Together with reference TRBV12-5 and TRBJ2-7, the CDR3 gives the full variable domain: DARVTQTPRHKVTEMGQEVTMRCQPILGHNTVFWYRQTMMQGLELLAYFRNRAPLDDSGMPKDRFSAEMPDATLATLKIQPSEPRDSAVYFCASGLVQGGRTVSSYEQYFGPGTRLTVT.

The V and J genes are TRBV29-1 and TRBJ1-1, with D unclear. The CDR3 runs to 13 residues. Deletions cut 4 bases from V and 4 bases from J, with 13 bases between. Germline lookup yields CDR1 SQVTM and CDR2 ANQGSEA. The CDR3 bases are TGCAGCGTTGGGAACAGCAAGATCACTGAAGCTTTCTTT. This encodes CSVGNSKITEAFF.

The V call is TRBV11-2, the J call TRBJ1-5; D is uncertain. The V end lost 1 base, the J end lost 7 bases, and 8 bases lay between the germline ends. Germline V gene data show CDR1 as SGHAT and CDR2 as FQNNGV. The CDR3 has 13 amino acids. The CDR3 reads CASSLVSNQPQHF. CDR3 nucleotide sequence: TGTGCCAGCAGCTTAGTGTCAAACCAGCCCCAGCATTTT.

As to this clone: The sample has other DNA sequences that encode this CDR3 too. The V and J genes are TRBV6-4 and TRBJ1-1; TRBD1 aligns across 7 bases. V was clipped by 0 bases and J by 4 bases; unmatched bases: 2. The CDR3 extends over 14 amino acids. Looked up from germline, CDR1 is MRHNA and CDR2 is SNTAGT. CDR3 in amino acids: CASSDSNRGTEAFF. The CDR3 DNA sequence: TGTGCCAGCAGTGACTCTAACAGGGGCACTGAAGCTTTCTTT.

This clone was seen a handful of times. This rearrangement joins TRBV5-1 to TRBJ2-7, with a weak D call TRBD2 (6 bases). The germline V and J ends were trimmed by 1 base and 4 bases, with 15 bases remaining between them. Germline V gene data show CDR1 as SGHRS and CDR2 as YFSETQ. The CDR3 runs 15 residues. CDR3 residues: CASSLREGRMYEQYF. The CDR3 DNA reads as TGCGCCAGCAGCTTGAGAGAGGGGAGGATGTACGAGCAGTACTTC.

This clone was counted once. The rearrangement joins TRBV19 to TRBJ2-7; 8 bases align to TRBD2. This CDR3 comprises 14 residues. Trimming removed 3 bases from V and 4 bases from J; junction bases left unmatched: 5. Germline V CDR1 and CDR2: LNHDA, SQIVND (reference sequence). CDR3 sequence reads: CASSIGTRGYEQYF. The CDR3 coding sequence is TGTGCCAGTAGTATCGGGACTAGAGGGTACGAGCAGTACTTC.